Listed here are 23 T cell receptor beta chains from one sample, sequenced in a study of T cell responses to AZD1222 COVID-19 vaccine. Profiling relied on immunoSEQ multiplex PCR, and the TCRdb table lists in-frame clones only, not all of them. The profile covers over 50,000 clones, with over 75% appearing a single time and roughly 14% taken by the ten largest. Sequenced material: peripheral blood, taken on day 0 of AZD1222 vaccination. These receptor sequences come from an adult in good health.

The chain is built from TRBV11-3 and TRBJ2-7; the D gene is possibly TRBD2 (6 bases). The CDR3 has 15 amino acids. V was clipped by 4 bases and J by 1 base, with 14 bases between them. Looked up from germline, CDR1 is SGHNT and CDR2 is YENEEA. In DNA form, the CDR3 reads TGTGCCAGCAGCTCCATCGGGACTGGGTCCTACGAGCAGTACTTC. This sequence encodes CASSSIGTGSYEQYF.

This sequence joins TRBV2 and TRBJ2-7; maybe TRBD2 (7 bases). Trimming pared 8 bases from V and 3 bases from J, leaving 17 bases between. CDR1 is SNHLY, CDR2 FYNNEI, per germline. The CDR3 contains 14 residues. The CDR3 protein is CASSKGGASYEQYF. The CDR3 coding sequence is TGTGCCAGCTCCAAGGGGGGGGCAAGCTACGAGCAGTACTTC.

The chain employs TRBV7-2 and TRBJ2-5; 7 nucleotides align to TRBD2. Germline V gene data show CDR1 as SGHTA and CDR2 as FQGNSA. There are 13 residues in the CDR3. J was trimmed by 5 bases and V by 11 bases; bases with no gene match: 11. The CDR3 region is CASRRGSLETQYF. CDR3 coding DNA: TGTGCCTCCCGACGCGGGAGCCTGGAGACCCAGTACTTC.

The chain recombines TRBV7-2 with TRBJ1-3; weak D call: TRBD1 (5 bases). V was clipped by 7 bases and J by 4 bases, with 11 bases between them. This CDR3 is built from 13 residues. Germline CDR1 reads SGHTA; CDR2 reads FQGNSA. The CDR3 loop reads CASKPRVGNTIYF. CDR3 coding DNA: TGTGCCAGCAAGCCCAGGGTGGGAAACACCATATATTTT. Complete variable domain (other parts from reference TRBV7-2 and TRBJ1-3): GAGVSQSPSNKVTEKGKDVELRCDPISGHTALYWYRQSLGQGLEFLIYFQGNSAPDKSGLPSDRFSAERTGGSVSTLTIQRTQQEDSAVYLCASKPRVGNTIYFGEGSWLTVV.

The rearrangement joins TRBV11-2 to TRBJ1-2, with D tentatively TRBD1 (5 bases). CDR1 and CDR2 from the germline V gene are SGHAT and FQNNGV. Trimming shortened V by 4 bases and J by 5 bases, and 11 bases separated the two germline ends. The CDR3 runs to 13 residues. CDR3 sequence: CASSSDRGYGYTF. CDR3 sequence (DNA): TGTGCCAGCAGCTCCGACAGAGGGTATGGCTACACCTTC.

The CDR3 sequence: CASCRALGEQYF. As DNA, the CDR3 is TGTGCCAGCTGCCGGGCCTTGGGGGAGCAGTACTTC. The chain joins TRBV6-2 or TRBV6-3 to TRBJ2-7, with D unclear. The CDR3 is 12 amino acids. Germline-derived CDR1 and CDR2 are MNHEY and SVGEGT. V dropped 8 bases and J dropped 7 bases, with 15 bases sitting between them.

V and J are TRBV2 and TRBJ2-1; D is possibly TRBD2 (5 bases). V lost 4 bases, J lost 12 bases, and 10 bases lay in between. CDR1 is SNHLY and CDR2 is FYNNEI in the germline V gene. The CDR3 is 11 amino acids. The CDR3 reads CASSAGSGQFF. The CDR3 coding sequence is TGTGCCAGCAGTGCGGGGAGCGGGCAGTTCTTC.

The rearrangement joins TRBV18 to TRBJ1-1; 9 nucleotides agree with TRBD1. The germline CDR1 and CDR2 sequences are KGHSH and LQKENI. The V and J ends lost 6 bases and 5 bases, in that order; junction bases with no gene match: 7. The CDR3 covers 14 residues. The CDR3 reads CASSRDRESTEAFF. The DNA of the CDR3 is TGTGCCAGCTCGCGGGACAGGGAGTCGACTGAAGCTTTCTTT.

This clone was found a few times. The chain recombines TRBV7-9 with TRBJ2-7; unclear D gene. The germline CDR1 and CDR2 sequences are SEHNR and FQNEAQ (reference sequence). Trimming removed 5 bases from V and 2 bases from J, with 16 bases in between. This CDR3 is built from 15 residues. Here the CDR3 reads CASSQGPGRAYEQYF. The CDR3 DNA is TGTGCCAGCAGCCAAGGTCCGGGCCGAGCCTACGAGCAGTACTTC.

This sequence joins TRBV5-1 and TRBJ2-7; 8 nucleotides line up with TRBD1. CDR3 length: 12 residues. Losses at the gene ends were 4 bases for V and 12 bases for J; bases not matched to a gene: 9. In germline, CDR1 is SGHRS, CDR2 YFSETQ. CDR3 sequence (DNA): TGCGCCAGCAGCCCAGGACAGGGCGTAAGGTACTTC. It yields the protein CASSPGQGVRYF.

The rearrangement links TRBV4-3 to TRBJ2-1; the match to TRBD2 covers 12 bases. Losses at the gene ends were 0 bases for V and 8 bases for J; bases not matched to a gene: 5. This CDR3 contains 16 residues. Germline V gene data show CDR1 as LGHNA and CDR2 as YSLEER. CDR3 region: CASSQETSGSTDEQFF. The CDR3 DNA follows: TGCGCCAGCAGCCAAGAGACTAGCGGGAGTACTGATGAGCAGTTCTTC.

J is TRBJ2-1 and V is TRBV5-5; 10 bases are shared with TRBD2. This CDR3 has 20 amino acids. J was trimmed by 3 bases and V by 0 bases; bases with no gene match: 15. Germline V gene sequence: CDR1 SGHKS, CDR2 YYEKEE (reference sequence). This CDR3 reads CASSLARLAGADKHYNEQFF. The CDR3 DNA reads as TGTGCCAGCAGCTTGGCCCGGCTAGCGGGAGCGGACAAGCACTACAATGAGCAGTTCTTC.

This clone has only one observation. This chain joins TRBV7-2 and TRBJ2-7; maybe TRBD1 (6 bases). CDR3 length: 15 residues. From germline, CDR1 is SGHTA and CDR2 FQGNSA. V was clipped by 0 bases and J by 2 bases, with 11 bases between them. The CDR3 region has the DNA TGTGCCAGCAGCTTAGCGGGGGCCAACACCTACGAGCAGTACTTC. Protein: CASSLAGANTYEQYF.

The J gene is TRBJ2-5, the V gene TRBV28; D gene uncertain. Germline loops: CDR1 MDHEN, CDR2 SYDVKM. V was shortened by 2 bases and J by 1 base, with 8 bases between the two germline ends. The length of the CDR3 is 14 residues. This CDR3 is CASSLHSSQETQYF. DNA for the CDR3: TGTGCCAGCAGTTTACACAGCTCCCAAGAGACCCAGTACTTC.

The chain is built from TRBV2 and TRBJ2-7; 8 nucleotides align to TRBD1. In germline, CDR1 is SNHLY, CDR2 FYNNEI. This CDR3 has 12 residues. V trimming: 6 bases; J trimming: 5 bases; junction bases outside the gene matches: 3. The CDR3 nucleotides read TGTGCCAGCAGACAGGGGGGCAACGAGCAGTACTTC. This gives the protein CASRQGGNEQYF.

This chain connects TRBV5-1 to TRBJ2-7; D unresolved. The CDR3 has 12 amino acids. V was clipped by 0 bases and J by 3 bases, with 4 bases between them. The germline CDR1 and CDR2 sequences are SGHRS and YFSETQ. CDR3 in DNA: TGCGCCAGCAGCTTGGGGGTCTACGAGCAGTACTTC. Protein sequence: CASSLGVYEQYF.

CDR3 protein: CASTYGNQPQHF. The DNA of the CDR3 is TGTGCCAGCACCTATGGGAATCAGCCCCAGCATTTT. V is TRBV5-6 and J is TRBJ1-5; no clear D. The V end was cut by 6 bases, the J end by 4 bases, with 8 bases between. The CDR3 is 12 amino acids. Germline CDR1 is SGHDT and CDR2 is YYEEEE.

J is TRBJ2-6 and V is TRBV3-1 (or the pseudogene TRBV3-2); D remains unclear. The germline V and J ends were trimmed by 8 bases and 0 bases, with 5 bases remaining between them. The CDR3 runs to 13 residues. Germline CDR1 and CDR2: LGHDT and YNNKEL (reference sequence). The CDR3: CASGRSGANVLTF. CDR3 nucleotides: TGTGCCAGCGGCCGCTCTGGGGCCAACGTCCTGACTTTC.

This clone was detected a few times. The chain is built from TRBV7-2 and TRBJ2-3; 9 bases map to TRBD2. The trim removed 5 bases at V and 4 bases at J, leaving 7 bases unmatched. Germline loops: CDR1 SGHTA, CDR2 FQGNSA. The CDR3 consists of 15 residues. CDR3 DNA: TGTGCCAGCAGCATTAGCGGGAGTAGGCCAGATACGCAGTATTTT. Translation: CASSISGSRPDTQYF.

CDR3 DNA sequence: TGTGCCAGCAGCCGGGAAACTAGCGGGAGGGCCACCAAAAACATTCAGTACTTC. This translates into CASSRETSGRATKNIQYF. The chain combines TRBV4-2 with TRBJ2-4; 13 nucleotides line up with TRBD2. The V segment lost 4 bases and the J segment 2 bases; nucleotides outside the gene matches: 8. The length of the CDR3 is 18 residues. CDR1 is LGHNA, CDR2 YNFKEQ, per germline.

This chain joins TRBV18 and TRBJ2-2, with unresolved D. The length of the CDR3 is 15 residues. V was clipped by 1 base and J by 4 bases, with 10 bases between them. From germline, CDR1 is KGHSH and CDR2 LQKENI. CDR3 nucleotide sequence: TGTGCCAGCTCACCACTGGCCAGGTCCACCGGGGAGCTGTTTTTT. This translates into CASSPLARSTGELFF.

This chain uses TRBV19 with TRBJ2-1; perhaps TRBD1 as D (6 bases). V lost 9 bases and J 10 bases, leaving 16 bases between the germline ends. The CDR3 contains 12 residues. Germline V gene data show CDR1 as LNHDA and CDR2 as SQIVND (reference sequence). DNA of the CDR3: TGTGCCAGCACGGGCGGTGACAGGGAGCAGTTCTTC. The encoded protein is CASTGGDREQFF.

The chain combines TRBV6-2 or TRBV6-3 with TRBJ2-1; D is uncertain. This CDR3 region has 13 residues. CDR1 and CDR2 from the germline V gene are MNHEY and SVGEGT. V shed 5 bases and J shed 5 bases, with 10 bases lying between them. CDR3 residues: CASSIALHNEQFF. The CDR3 DNA reads TGTGCCAGCAGTATTGCCCTACACAATGAGCAGTTCTTC.